In this sample, the clone carrying this T cell receptor beta chain turned up a few times. As yet, its antigen is unknown. The PCR contained 60 Vbeta and 13 Jbeta primers. The table came from immunoSEQ multiplex PCR; TCRdb's copy has only in-frame clones and leaves some out. The sample includes some 150,000 clones, over 60% seen only once; the top ten take approximately 1.5%. These data originate in a study of cytomegalovirus exposure and HLA in healthy donors. The CDR3 totals 16 residues. Germline CDR1 reads SGHNT; CDR2 reads YYREEE (reference sequence). Trimming cost V 0 bases and J 1 base; bases outside gene matches: 6. Study-wide results and limits: What a later analysis reportedly showed was that an Asian-associated ancestry cluster had fewer N-insertions than the approximately 700-donor mean. The classifier, whose performance was assessed in both the original and validation cohorts, reportedly diagnosed cytomegalovirus status with high specificity and sensitivity. Later genetic work tied a missense DCLRE1C variant to beta-chain V and J trimming. In vitro data verified three CMV-associated chains as specific for CMV antigens.

The chain uses TRBV5-4 and TRBJ2-7, with 8 bases identical to TRBD1. The clonotype was recovered from a female donor in good health and CMV-seronegative. Material: PBMCs. This CDR3 is CASSLAGGQASYEQYF. In DNA form, the CDR3 reads TGTGCCAGCAGCTTGGCCGGGGGACAGGCATCCTACGAGCAGTACTTC.